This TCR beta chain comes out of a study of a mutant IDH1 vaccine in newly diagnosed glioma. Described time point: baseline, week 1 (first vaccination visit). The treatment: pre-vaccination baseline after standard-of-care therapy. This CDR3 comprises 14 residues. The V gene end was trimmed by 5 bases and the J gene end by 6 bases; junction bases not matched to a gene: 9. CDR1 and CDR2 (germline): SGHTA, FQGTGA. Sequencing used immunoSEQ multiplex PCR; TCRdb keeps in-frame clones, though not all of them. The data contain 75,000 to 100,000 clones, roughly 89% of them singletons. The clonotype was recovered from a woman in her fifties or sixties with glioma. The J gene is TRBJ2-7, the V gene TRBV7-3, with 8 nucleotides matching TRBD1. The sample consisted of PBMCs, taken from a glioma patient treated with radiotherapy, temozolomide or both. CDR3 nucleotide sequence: TGTGCCAGCAGCCTGGGGCAGGGGGCCGGCGAGCAGTACTTC. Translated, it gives CASSLGQGAGEQYF.